This TCR beta chain was retrieved from a study of technical replicates of blood from four donors. The germline gives CDR1 LNHDA, CDR2 SQIVND (reference sequence). This CDR3 contains 13 residues. Trimming removed 10 bases at V and 2 bases at J, with 15 bases between. Only in-frame clones appear in the TCRdb table, and some are missing; sequencing was by immunoSEQ multiplex PCR. The sample lists 60,000 to 65,000 clones; about 92% were seen once. The J gene is TRBJ2-7, the V gene TRBV19, with D perhaps TRBD2 (6 bases). The clonotype comes from a human donor in good health. Some clones in this sample may be carry-over from other donors' samples. Material for sequencing was PBMCs. CDR3 DNA: TGTGCCACTGGGGACTGGGGGGCCTACGAGCAGTACTTC. It specifies CATGDWGAYEQYF. Combining the CDR3 with reference TRBV19 and TRBJ2-7 gives the whole variable domain DGGITQSPKYLFRKEGQNVTLSCEQNLNHDAMYWYRQDPGQGLRLIYYSQIVNDFQKGDIAEGYSVSREKKESFPLTVTSAQKNPTAFYLCATGDWGAYEQYFGPGTRLTVT.